This T cell receptor (beta chain) was found in a study of blood T cell repertoires in COVID-19. Study information: T cells, B-cell-depleted T cells, or PBMCs supplied cDNA or gDNA.

Per the original methods: Estimates of nucleated cell counts were drawn from the amplification of reference gene primers. The protocol was immunoSEQ multiplex PCR, while the TCRdb copy is restricted to in-frame clones and leaves out a portion. The D gene and trimming were derived from the DNA, and the V and J assignments and clone size from that table. The table records hundreds of thousands of clones, roughly 90% of them present only once. Allocation to cohorts depended on clinical history reported by the participants. Cohort 3 donors were reported recovered after two negative PCRs, clearance, or symptom resolution. Specimen: PBMCs or T cells enriched from blood (not recorded which). The TCR was taken from a man aged 55 to 69 who had recovered from COVID-19.

Here the CDR3 reads CASSVRTDGNTIYF. DNA of the CDR3: TGTGCCAGCAGCGTAAGGACAGACGGAAACACCATATATTTT. V is TRBV9 and J is TRBJ1-3; tentatively, D is TRBD1 (6 bases). Trimming shortened V by 1 base and J by 4 bases, and 9 bases separated the two germline ends. The germline V gene encodes CDR1 SGDLS and CDR2 YYNGEE. The CDR3 totals 14 residues.